This record covers a single TCR beta chain. The CDR3 length is 14 residues. Germline V CDR1 and CDR2: DFQATT, SNEGSKA (reference sequence). Following a re-call of the 5' RACE reads, TCRdb has one entry per CDR3 protein and lacks DNA. This sample's table has roughly 120,000 distinct CDR3 sequences. This sample is part of a study of T cells expressing NK-cell markers. The sample consisted of blood T cells: a sorted CD56 or NKG2C T cell subset, CD4+ or CD8+ T cells, or bulk PBMC T cells (not recorded which). The TCR comes from a woman between 18 and 70 years old in good health. The V gene is TRBV20-1, the J gene TRBJ2-3; the D call from TCRdb, TRBD2, cannot be confirmed without DNA. The CDR3 spells CSVSGTSREDTQYF.